This T cell receptor beta chain was recorded in a study of beta chain features in type 1 diabetes. Study-wide results and limits: In these data, an HLA type influence on TCRB rearrangement remained unresolved. Type 1 diabetes patients had moderately but significantly shorter TCRB CDR3s in all four CD4+ subsets. For cells with high TCR expression, cDNA sequencing could yield over-representation.

This clone was seen a handful of times. The antigen is not known. Expressed TCRB transcripts were sequenced after all isolated RNA was converted to cDNA. The repertoire was sequenced with immunoSEQ multiplex PCR; TCRdb's copy has only in-frame clones and lacks some. The sample yields roughly 140,000 clones, roughly 53% seen once. V was clipped by 1 base and J by 5 bases, with 11 bases between them. The CDR3 runs to 14 residues. Germline loops: CDR1 SGHAT, CDR2 FQNNGV. Specimen: Tregs from blood. The clonotype originates from a man aged 18 to 35 in good health. V gene TRBV11-2 combines with J gene TRBJ2-5; maybe TRBD1 (6 bases). DNA for the CDR3: TGTGCCAGCAGCTTAGTCGCTAGGGGGGAGACCCAGTACTTC. As protein: CASSLVARGETQYF.